Shown below are 28 T cell receptor beta chains from a single sample sequenced in a study of OX40 agonist ivuxolimab in advanced cancers. Measured with immunoSEQ multiplex PCR; TCRdb has only the in-frame clones, and not every one. This table holds approximately 90,000 clones, 70% to 90% found once. Sequenced here: CD4+ or CD8+ T cells sorted from blood, sampled in a trial of the OX40 agonist ivuxolimab. These receptors originate from an adult with an advanced solid tumor such as melanoma, head and neck, liver or kidney cancer.

V gene TRBV6-1 combines with J gene TRBJ2-7, with 7 positions matching TRBD1. Germline loops: CDR1 MNHNS, CDR2 SASEGT. CDR3 size: 14 residues. The J segment lost 2 bases and the V segment lost 6 bases, leaving 7 bases of the junction unmatched. CDR3 sequence (DNA): TGTGCCAGCAGCTCGGGACAGACTACCTACGAGCAGTACTTC. Encoded protein: CASSSGQTTYEQYF.

V gene TRBV5-1 combines with J gene TRBJ1-2; no clear D gene. V lost 0 bases, J lost 3 bases, and 9 bases lay in between. Germline CDR1 SGHRS, CDR2 YFSETQ. CDR3 length equals 14 residues. The CDR3 DNA sequence: TGCGCCAGCAGCTTGGACAGCTCACACTATGGCTACACCTTC. It codes for CASSLDSSHYGYTF.

J is TRBJ1-5 and V is TRBV2; D gene uncertain. Germline CDR1 reads SNHLY; CDR2 reads FYNNEI. The CDR3 runs to 14 residues. Trimming pared 3 bases from V and 4 bases from J, leaving 10 bases between. CDR3 amino acids: CASSEWTENQPQHF. In nucleotides, the CDR3 is TGTGCCAGCAGTGAGTGGACGGAGAATCAGCCCCAGCATTTT.

This clone was seen a handful of times. The chain carries TRBV7-9 and TRBJ1-1, with a possible D match to TRBD1 (5 bases). This CDR3 is built from 15 residues. Germline CDR1 is SEHNR and CDR2 is FQNEAQ (reference sequence). Trimming pared 0 bases from V and 5 bases from J, leaving 13 bases between. CDR3 DNA: TGTGCCAGCAGCTTAGCATCGTCGGGGGGAACTGAAGCTTTCTTT. Protein sequence: CASSLASSGGTEAFF.

The V call is TRBV6-1, the J call TRBJ1-6; a weak D match, TRBD1 (5 bases). CDR1 and CDR2 from the germline V gene are MNHNS and SASEGT. Trimming removed 1 base at V and 9 bases at J, with 13 bases between. CDR3 length: 15 residues. The CDR3 reads CASSEVRTYFSPLHF. For the CDR3, the DNA is TGTGCCAGCAGTGAAGTGCGGACATATTTTTCACCCCTCCACTTT.

V usage is TRBV9 and J usage is TRBJ1-2; no definite D call. The CDR3 contains 11 residues. V was cut by 6 bases and J by 4 bases, with 7 bases left in between. The germline V gene encodes CDR1 SGDLS and CDR2 YYNGEE. The CDR3 bases are TGTGCCAGCAAGGGTGGCTATGGCTACACCTTC. This sequence encodes CASKGGYGYTF.

This CDR3 is CASSIDRGPPYF. CDR3 in DNA: TGTGCCAGTAGTATAGATCGCGGGCCCCCGTATTTT. The chain is built from TRBV19 and TRBJ2-3; maybe TRBD2 (5 bases). V shed 0 bases and J shed 14 bases, with 12 bases lying between them. CDR3 length: 12 amino acids. The V gene's germline CDR1 is LNHDA and CDR2 SQIVND (reference sequence).

J is TRBJ1-2 and V is TRBV5-8, with D uncertain. V was cut by 2 bases and J by 7 bases, with 9 bases left in between. The CDR3 runs to 12 residues. CDR1 SGHTS and CDR2 YDEGEE come from the germline V gene. CDR3 nucleotide sequence: TGTGCCAGCAGCTTATTTGTGGGTGGCTACACCTTC. This gives the protein CASSLFVGGYTF.

The rearrangement links TRBV19 to TRBJ2-1; the D is unclear. The CDR3 runs to 15 residues. V lost 5 bases and J lost 0, with 11 bases in between. Germline lookup yields CDR1 LNHDA and CDR2 SQIVND (reference sequence). CDR3 in amino acids: CASSFSGPSYNEQFF. The CDR3 DNA sequence: TGTGCCAGTAGTTTTTCGGGTCCCTCCTACAATGAGCAGTTCTTC. Together with reference TRBV19 and TRBJ2-1, the CDR3 gives the full variable domain: DGGITQSPKYLFRKEGQNVTLSCEQNLNHDAMYWYRQDPGQGLRLIYYSQIVNDFQKGDIAEGYSVSREKKESFPLTVTSAQKNPTAFYLCASSFSGPSYNEQFFGPGTRLTVL.

This chain joins TRBV7-2 and TRBJ1-2; maybe TRBD1 (6 bases). The V and J ends lost 5 bases and 4 bases respectively, with 17 bases between them. The CDR3 runs to 15 residues. Per the germline V gene, CDR1 is SGHTA and CDR2 is FQGNSA. The CDR3 sequence is CASSGDRSASYGYTF. In DNA, the CDR3 is TGTGCCAGCAGCGGAGACAGGAGCGCCTCCTATGGCTACACCTTC.

This CDR3 reads CASSKDGQGGRETQYF. For the CDR3, the DNA is TGTGCCAGCAGCAAAGACGGTCAGGGCGGTCGGGAGACCCAGTACTTC. This chain joins TRBV21-1 and TRBJ2-5; the table's D call, TRBD1, has no DNA check behind it. TRBV21-1 constitutes a pseudogene. CDR3 size: 16 residues.

The rearrangement links TRBV19 to TRBJ2-3, with D hard to call. Germline CDR1 is LNHDA and CDR2 is SQIVND (reference sequence). Trimming removed 0 bases from V and 0 bases from J, with 13 bases in between. This CDR3 comprises 17 residues. The CDR3 coding sequence is TGTGCCAGTAGTATAGATGTCGGCGGCATGAGCACAGATACGCAGTATTTT. This translates into CASSIDVGGMSTDTQYF.

J is TRBJ2-2 and V is TRBV7-8, with 8 bases fitting TRBD2. The CDR3 length is 15 residues. Germline lookup yields CDR1 SGHVS and CDR2 FQNEAQ. The junction had 2 bases not matched to a gene; V was cut back by 2 bases and J by 3 bases. CDR3 bases: TGTGCCAGCAGCTTACGGGAGGGCCACACCGGGGAGCTGTTTTTT. Translation: CASSLREGHTGELFF.

The rearrangement uses TRBV5-1 and TRBJ1-6; 10 bases match TRBD1. J was trimmed by 9 bases and V by 0 bases; bases with no gene match: 3. There are 15 residues in the CDR3. In germline, CDR1 is SGHRS, CDR2 YFSETQ. The DNA of the CDR3 is TGCGCCAGCAGCTTGGCTGGGACAGGGGCTTCACCCCTCCACTTT. Protein product: CASSLAGTGASPLHF.

This rearrangement joins TRBV30 to TRBJ1-4; D is possibly TRBD1 (5 bases). Germline CDR1 and CDR2: GTSNPN and SVGIG (reference sequence). The V end lost 1 base, the J end lost 14 bases, and 17 bases lay between the germline ends. CDR3 length: 13 amino acids. The CDR3 region is CAWSGGPLRGLFF. Here the CDR3 DNA reads TGTGCCTGGAGTGGGGGCCCGCTGCGGGGGCTGTTTTTT.

The chain couples TRBV5-6 to TRBJ1-2; TRBD1 is a possible D gene (5 bases). Per germline, CDR1 SGHDT and CDR2 YYEEEE. This CDR3 spans 14 amino acids. Trimming removed 6 bases at V and 6 bases at J, with 18 bases between. CDR3 nucleotides: TGTGCCAGCAACCCCGTGCGGGGGGAGGATGGCTACACCTTC. Translated, it gives CASNPVRGEDGYTF.

This chain joins TRBV7-9 and TRBJ2-7; D is unresolved. V lost 7 bases and J 0 bases, leaving 16 bases between the germline ends. The germline V gene has CDR1 SEHNR and CDR2 FQNEAQ (reference sequence). The CDR3 contains 15 residues. The DNA of the CDR3 is TGTGCCAGCATACGAGCAGGTCAGAGCTCCTACGAGCAGTACTTC. Translated: CASIRAGQSSYEQYF.

This chain links TRBV6-4 with TRBJ2-5; D might be TRBD1 (5 bases). Looked up from germline, CDR1 is MRHNA and CDR2 is SNTAGT. The CDR3 is 17 residues long. The germline V and J ends were trimmed by 4 bases and 2 bases, with 20 bases remaining between them. The CDR3 is CASSGSGLGAVQETQYF. In DNA form, the CDR3 reads TGTGCCAGCAGTGGCTCCGGTCTTGGGGCAGTACAAGAGACCCAGTACTTC.

V is TRBV7-2 and J is TRBJ2-7; 10 nucleotides match TRBD2. This CDR3 is built from 14 residues. V dropped 2 bases and J dropped 5; count of bases not matched to a gene: 3. Germline loops: CDR1 SGHTA, CDR2 FQGNSA. The CDR3 nucleotides read TGTGCCAGCAGCTTAAGCGGGGGGGCTGACGAGCAGTACTTC. Its translation: CASSLSGGADEQYF.

The table lists this clone with a few counts. The J gene is TRBJ1-1, the V gene TRBV27, with D unclear. Germline V gene lookup returns CDR1 MNHEY and CDR2 SMNVEV (reference sequence). The CDR3 has 13 amino acids. V shed 6 bases and J shed 3 bases, with 11 bases lying between them. Here the CDR3 DNA reads TGTGCCAGCAGGGCCGTTTGGGACACTGAAGCTTTCTTT. Amino acid sequence: CASRAVWDTEAFF.

The rearrangement uses TRBV5-6 and TRBJ1-6, with D perhaps TRBD1 (6 bases). CDR3 length: 15 amino acids. V lost 0 bases, J lost 9 bases, and 13 bases lay in between. Germline loops: CDR1 SGHDT, CDR2 YYEEEE. This chain's CDR3 is CASSLVGGRGSPLHF. CDR3 bases: TGTGCCAGCAGCTTGGTGGGGGGGCGAGGTTCACCCCTCCACTTT.

This chain joins TRBV7-2 and TRBJ2-3; TRBD2 agrees at 11 bases. Looked up from germline, CDR1 is SGHTA and CDR2 is FQGNSA. V was clipped by 1 base and J by 1 base; unmatched bases: 4. The CDR3 runs to 17 residues. CDR3 in amino acids: CASSLDLSGGGTDTQYF. Written as DNA, the CDR3 is TGTGCCAGCAGCTTAGATCTTAGCGGGGGGGGCACAGATACGCAGTATTTT.

The chain links TRBV7-8 to TRBJ2-5, with 9 bases matching TRBD2. This CDR3 comprises 14 residues. The junction had 4 bases not matched to a gene; V was cut back by 3 bases and J by 5 bases. The germline gives CDR1 SGHVS, CDR2 FQNEAQ. The CDR3 DNA follows: TGTGCCAGCAGCTTTAGCGGGGGTGGGGAGACCCAGTACTTC. Its protein is CASSFSGGGETQYF.

The V gene is TRBV6-5, the J gene TRBJ2-7; 7 bases map to TRBD1. Germline values: CDR1 MNHEY, CDR2 SVGAGI. V lost 2 bases and J lost 3; bases outside the gene matches: 4. CDR3 length: 14 amino acids. The CDR3 is CASSYGTANYEQYF. CDR3 DNA sequence: TGTGCCAGCAGTTACGGGACAGCTAACTACGAGCAGTACTTC.

The J gene is TRBJ2-1, the V gene TRBV2, with TRBD2 identical over 9 bases. J lost 0 bases, V lost 7 bases, and 4 bases had no gene match. Per the germline V gene, CDR1 is SNHLY and CDR2 is FYNNEI. CDR3 length: 15 amino acids. The CDR3 protein is CASTGLASSYNEQFF. In DNA form, the CDR3 reads TGTGCCAGCACCGGACTAGCGAGCTCCTACAATGAGCAGTTCTTC.

The rearrangement uses TRBV4-1 and TRBJ2-3; D is undetermined. The V gene's germline CDR1 is MGHRA and CDR2 YSYEKL. The CDR3 contains 18 residues. Between the trimmed V and J ends, which lost 4 bases and 4 bases, there was a span of 24 bases. The CDR3 is CASSLHKWARSISDTQYF. The CDR3 DNA is TGCGCCAGCAGCCTCCACAAATGGGCCCGTAGCATCTCAGATACGCAGTATTTT.

The chain is built from TRBV5-4 and TRBJ1-2; D gene uncertain. Germline V gives CDR1 SGHNT, CDR2 YYREEE (reference sequence). V gave up 0 bases and J gave up 5 bases, with 17 bases separating them. The CDR3 contains 16 residues. CDR3 protein: CASSLGGSQLKYGYTF. The CDR3 DNA follows: TGTGCCAGCAGCTTGGGTGGCAGCCAGTTGAAGTATGGCTACACCTTC. The entire variable domain, with the rest obtained from reference TRBV5-4 and TRBJ1-2, is as follows: ETGVTQSPTHLIKTRGQQVTLRCSSQSGHNTVSWYQQALGQGPQFIFQYYREEENGRGNFPPRFSGLQFPNYSSELNVNALELDDSALYLCASSLGGSQLKYGYTFGSGTRLTVV.

Concerning this clone itself: Its ends do not fully match the called genes, so a read error is possible. The chain joins TRBV7-7 to TRBJ2-5; tentatively, D is TRBD1 (6 bases). The CDR3 sequence is 16 residues long. The germline V gene encodes CDR1 SSHAT and CDR2 FNYEAQ (reference sequence). The CDR3 reads CASSNGQPIGGETQYF. CDR3 DNA: TGTGCTAGCAGCAACGGACAGCCTATAGGGGGAGAGACCCAGTACTTC.